These 28 T cell receptor beta chains were all obtained from the same sample, sequenced in a study of cytomegalovirus exposure and HLA in healthy donors. Use of 60 Vbeta and 13 Jbeta primers characterized the PCR. Sequenced by immunoSEQ multiplex PCR; TCRdb stores in-frame clones only, minus some. The sample records approximately 93,000 clones, 79% being singletons. Material: PBMCs. These receptors originate from a male donor in good health and CMV-seropositive.

This chain uses TRBV30 with TRBJ2-5, with a possible D match to TRBD1 (6 bases). Germline V gene lookup returns CDR1 GTSNPN and CDR2 SVGIG (reference sequence). Trimming left V 0 bases short and J 2 bases short, with 7 bases between. The CDR3 length is 13 residues. CDR3 protein: CAWSVGQQETQYF. In DNA, the CDR3 is TGTGCCTGGAGTGTAGGACAGCAAGAGACCCAGTACTTC.

J is TRBJ1-2 and V is TRBV10-3; D not certain. CDR3 length equals 15 residues. Germline CDR1 ENHRY, CDR2 SYGVKD. V gave up 3 bases and J gave up 2 bases, with 13 bases separating them. The chain's CDR3 is CAISDPRGENYGYTF. The CDR3 nucleotides read TGTGCCATCAGTGACCCCCGGGGAGAAAACTATGGCTACACCTTC.

The genes are TRBV9 and TRBJ2-5; a weak D match, TRBD1 (6 bases). Germline V gives CDR1 SGDLS, CDR2 YYNGEE. V lost 3 bases, J lost 4 bases, and 16 bases lay in between. This CDR3 has 15 residues. CDR3 sequence reads: CASSAPSGVGETQYF. CDR3 DNA sequence: TGTGCCAGCAGCGCCCCCTCAGGGGTGGGAGAGACCCAGTACTTC.

This chain links TRBV11-2 with TRBJ1-1; TRBD1 might be the D (5 bases). The CDR3 is 12 residues long. Trimming took off 5 bases at V and 5 bases at J, with 9 bases between the two ends. Germline CDR1 reads SGHAT; CDR2 reads FQNNGV. CDR3 nucleotides: TGTGCCAGCAGCCTCACAGGAACTGAAGCTTTCTTT. Translated: CASSLTGTEAFF. The whole variable domain, filled in from reference TRBV11-2 and TRBJ1-1, reads EAGVAQSPRYKIIEKRQSVAFWCNPISGHATLYWYQQILGQGPKLLIQFQNNGVVDDSQLPKDRFSAERLKGVDSTLKIQPAKLEDSAVYLCASSLTGTEAFFGQGTRLTVV.

The V call is TRBV2, the J call TRBJ1-1, with D uncertain. V lost 1 base and J lost 5, with 11 bases in between. Germline V lookup: CDR1 SNHLY, CDR2 FYNNEI. This CDR3 spans 14 amino acids. The CDR3 here is CASSEGSGVTEAFF. The CDR3 DNA follows: TGTGCCAGCAGTGAAGGCAGCGGGGTGACTGAAGCTTTCTTT.

The rearrangement links TRBV28 to TRBJ2-1, with a weak D call TRBD2 (5 bases). Germline-derived CDR1 and CDR2 are MDHEN and SYDVKM. The CDR3 consists of 14 residues. V was clipped by 3 bases and J by 0 bases, with 6 bases between them. The CDR3 spells CASSFRGSYNEQFF. CDR3 nucleotide sequence: TGTGCCAGCAGTTTCCGGGGCTCCTACAATGAGCAGTTCTTC.

V gene TRBV5-1 combines with J gene TRBJ2-7, with 8 bases matching TRBD2. The germline CDR1 and CDR2 sequences are SGHRS and YFSETQ. The ends lost 0 bases at V and 6 bases at J; junction bases unmatched: 14. The CDR3 covers 17 residues. The CDR3 sequence: CASSLEALGAGASEQYF. As DNA, the CDR3 is TGCGCCAGCAGCTTGGAAGCCCTAGGAGCGGGGGCGTCCGAGCAGTACTTC.

The chain combines TRBV5-4 with TRBJ1-6; 9 bases match TRBD1. The CDR3 length is 14 residues. Losses at the gene ends were 5 bases for V and 7 bases for J; bases not matched to a gene: 4. In germline, CDR1 is SGHNT, CDR2 YYREEE (reference sequence). Written as DNA, the CDR3 is TGTGCCAGCAGAACGGGACAGGGCAATTCACCCCTCCACTTT. It is translated as CASRTGQGNSPLHF.

The J gene is TRBJ2-1, the V gene TRBV12-5, with D possibly being TRBD1 (6 bases). V was cut by 2 bases and J by 15 bases, with 17 bases left in between. CDR1 LGHNT and CDR2 FRNRAP come from the germline V gene. This CDR3 is built from 13 residues. The CDR3 spells CASGLSTYRDTFF. In DNA form, the CDR3 reads TGTGCTAGTGGTTTGTCGACGTACAGGGACACGTTCTTC.

This clone has a handful of counts. The chain has TRBV30 and TRBJ1-5; 8 bases fit TRBD1. Germline V gives CDR1 GTSNPN, CDR2 SVGIG (reference sequence). V lost 3 bases and J lost 9; bases outside the gene matches: 16. This CDR3 region has 16 residues. The CDR3 here is CAWSSRDRPIVGPQHF. CDR3 bases: TGTGCCTGGAGCTCTCGGGACAGGCCCATCGTAGGGCCCCAGCATTTT.

The gene calls are TRBV11-2 and TRBJ1-1, with D unresolved. V was shortened by 1 base and J by 6 bases, with 12 bases between the two germline ends. This CDR3 contains 14 residues. Per germline, CDR1 SGHAT and CDR2 FQNNGV. The CDR3, as DNA: TGTGCCAGCAGCTTAGCCCAGCGGGTTTCTGAAGCTTTCTTT. Protein product: CASSLAQRVSEAFF.

J is TRBJ1-1 and V is TRBV6-5, with TRBD1 matching over 7 bases. Germline lookup yields CDR1 MNHEY and CDR2 SVGAGI. The CDR3 runs 14 residues. V lost 6 bases and J lost 7; bases outside the gene matches: 11. Written as DNA, the CDR3 is TGTGCCAGCAGCGACAGGGCTGCATGGGTTGAAGCTTTCTTT. It yields the protein CASSDRAAWVEAFF.

V is TRBV10-3 and J is TRBJ2-7; the match to TRBD2 covers 11 bases. This CDR3 spans 17 amino acids. In germline, CDR1 is ENHRY, CDR2 SYGVKD. J gave up 4 bases and V 5 bases, and 13 bases lay outside the gene matches. The chain's CDR3 is CAISSISGGAGGYEQYF. In DNA form, the CDR3 reads TGTGCCATCAGTAGTATTAGCGGGGGGGCTGGGGGTTACGAGCAGTACTTC.

J is TRBJ2-2 and V is TRBV9, with a possible D match to TRBD2 (5 bases). Germline CDR1 SGDLS, CDR2 YYNGEE. V lost 4 bases, J lost 1 base, and 11 bases lay in between. CDR3 length: 15 amino acids. The CDR3 reads CASSPRAMNTGELFF. CDR3 bases: TGTGCCAGCAGCCCGCGGGCGATGAACACCGGGGAGCTGTTTTTT.

V is TRBV7-2 and J is TRBJ2-7; D perhaps matches TRBD1 (6 bases). Between the trimmed V and J ends, which lost 5 bases and 1 base, there was a span of 12 bases. The CDR3 sequence is 14 residues long. Germline V CDR1 and CDR2: SGHTA, FQGNSA. The CDR3 spells CASSLRTASYEQYF. CDR3 nucleotide sequence: TGTGCCAGCAGCCTCCGGACAGCATCCTACGAGCAGTACTTC.

The chain has TRBV30 and TRBJ2-1; D is perhaps TRBD1 (6 bases). The length of the CDR3 is 14 residues. Germline CDR1 and CDR2: GTSNPN and SVGIG (reference sequence). V lost 2 bases and J lost 3, with 11 bases in between. CDR3 residues: CAWSRQAVYNEQFF. CDR3 DNA sequence: TGTGCCTGGAGTAGACAGGCCGTCTACAATGAGCAGTTCTTC.

This rearrangement joins TRBV5-6 to TRBJ2-7; tentatively, D is TRBD1 (5 bases). Deletions cut 2 bases from V and 3 bases from J, with 6 bases between. The CDR3 spans 12 residues. The germline V gene has CDR1 SGHDT and CDR2 YYEEEE. The CDR3 region is CASSLGHYEQYF. The CDR3 DNA is TGTGCCAGCAGCTTAGGACACTACGAGCAGTACTTC. Based on the CDR3 plus reference TRBV5-6 and TRBJ2-7, the full variable domain is DAGVTQSPTHLIKTRGQQVTLRCSPKSGHDTVSWYQQALGQGPQFIFQYYEEEERQRGNFPDRFSGHQFPNYSSELNVNALLLGDSALYLCASSLGHYEQYFGPGTRLTVT.

The chain combines TRBV20-1 with TRBJ2-5, with D hard to call. This CDR3 spans 11 amino acids. Germline loops: CDR1 DFQATT, CDR2 SNEGSKA (reference sequence). With 3 bases removed from V and 6 bases from J, the gap between germline ends came to 8 bases. This chain's CDR3 is CSASQSQTQYF. In nucleotides, the CDR3 is TGCAGTGCTAGTCAGTCCCAGACCCAGTACTTC.

This clone was counted between two and nine times. The rearrangement joins TRBV4-1 to TRBJ1-4; 9 bases agree with TRBD1. V trimming: 3 bases; J trimming: 10 bases; junction bases outside the gene matches: 6. The germline gives CDR1 MGHRA, CDR2 YSYEKL. The CDR3 extends over 14 amino acids. Here the CDR3 reads CASSQEGQGGKLFF. CDR3 nucleotide sequence: TGCGCCAGCAGCCAGGAGGGACAGGGAGGAAAACTGTTTTTT.

This clone has a single count. The chain carries TRBV4-1 and TRBJ2-2; D is ambiguous. This CDR3 has 16 residues. V was cut by 2 bases and J by 0 bases, with 10 bases left in between. Germline CDR1 MGHRA, CDR2 YSYEKL. The CDR3 here is CASSQLRLANTGELFF. In nucleotides, the CDR3 is TGCGCCAGCAGCCAATTAAGGCTAGCGAACACCGGGGAGCTGTTTTTT.

The genes are TRBV7-9 and TRBJ2-7; 8 positions agree with TRBD1. The V gene's germline CDR1 is SEHNR and CDR2 FQNEAQ (reference sequence). Trimming removed 5 bases from V and 5 bases from J; junction bases left unmatched: 8. The CDR3 runs to 14 residues. DNA for the CDR3: TGTGCCAGCAGCCCCAAGCAGGGGGCCAACGAGCAGTACTTC. This encodes CASSPKQGANEQYF.

The CDR3 is CASRRQPKSLEGEAFF. In nucleotides, the CDR3 is TGTGCCAGTAGGAGACAGCCTAAATCTCTGGAGGGTGAAGCTTTCTTT. The chain links TRBV19 to TRBJ1-1; TRBD1 is a possible D gene (5 bases). The CDR3 length is 16 residues. The V and J ends lost 6 bases and 7 bases respectively, with 24 bases between them. Germline V lookup: CDR1 LNHDA, CDR2 SQIVND (reference sequence).

The sample holds one count of this clone. The rearrangement links TRBV5-6 to TRBJ2-5; 11 nucleotides align to TRBD1. V dropped 4 bases and J dropped 4; count of bases not matched to a gene: 3. Looked up from germline, CDR1 is SGHDT and CDR2 is YYEEEE. CDR3 length: 14 residues. CDR3 DNA: TGTGCCAGCAGCCCGGGACAGGGGGGAGAGACCCAGTACTTC. Its protein is CASSPGQGGETQYF.

CDR3 amino acids: CASSPPQDRATEAFF. In nucleotides, the CDR3 is TGTGCCAGCTCACCACCGCAGGACAGGGCCACTGAAGCTTTCTTT. V is TRBV18 and J is TRBJ1-1; 8 positions match TRBD1. V lost 0 bases to trimming and J lost 4 bases; unmatched junction nucleotides: 4. CDR3 length: 15 residues. Germline CDR1 is KGHSH and CDR2 is LQKENI.

Regarding this clone: Sequence at one end of the junction differs from germline and may be a read error. V is TRBV7-9 and J is TRBJ2-7; D perhaps matches TRBD1 (6 bases). The CDR3 spans 13 residues. In germline, CDR1 is SEHNR, CDR2 FQNEAQ (reference sequence). CDR3 residues: CSSSPTGAYEQYF. The CDR3 bases are TGTTCCAGCAGCCCGACAGGCGCCTACGAGCAGTACTTC. The full variable domain, with the rest looked up from reference TRBV7-9 and TRBJ2-7, is DTGVSQNPRHKITKRGQNVTFRCDPISEHNRLYWYRQTLGQGPEFLTYFQNEAQLEKSRLLSDRFSAERPKGSFSTLEIQRTEQGDSAMYLCSSSPTGAYEQYFGPGTRLTVT.

The chain has TRBV7-8 and TRBJ1-1; D call uncertain. CDR1 and CDR2 from the germline V gene are SGHVS and FQNEAQ. This CDR3 spans 14 amino acids. Trimming stripped 3 bases from V and 1 base from J, with 9 bases between. In DNA form, the CDR3 reads TGTGCCAGCAGCTTTCTAGGCTCGAACACTGAAGCTTTCTTT. The encoded protein is CASSFLGSNTEAFF. The full variable domain, with the rest looked up from reference TRBV7-8 and TRBJ1-1, is GAGVSQSPRYKVAKRGQDVALRCDPISGHVSLFWYQQALGQGPEFLTYFQNEAQLDKSGLPSDRFFAERPEGSVSTLKIQRTQQEDSAVYLCASSFLGSNTEAFFGQGTRLTVV.

This chain joins TRBV7-9 and TRBJ2-1, with TRBD2 identical over 11 bases. The trim removed 5 bases at V and 8 bases at J, leaving 11 bases unmatched. This CDR3 has 16 residues. Per germline, CDR1 SEHNR and CDR2 FQNEAQ (reference sequence). This chain's CDR3 is CASSPRTSGLSDEQFF. The CDR3 region has the DNA TGTGCCAGCAGCCCGAGGACTAGCGGGCTCAGCGATGAGCAGTTCTTC.

This clone was recorded once. The rearrangement links TRBV7-2 to TRBJ1-1; possibly TRBD1 for D (5 bases). CDR1 SGHTA and CDR2 FQGNSA come from the germline V gene. Trimming took 4 bases from V and 5 from J, leaving 11 bases between them. The CDR3 consists of 13 residues. In DNA, the CDR3 is TGTGCCAGCAGCTCCAGGGTTCGGACTGAAGCTTTCTTT. Translated, it gives CASSSRVRTEAFF.